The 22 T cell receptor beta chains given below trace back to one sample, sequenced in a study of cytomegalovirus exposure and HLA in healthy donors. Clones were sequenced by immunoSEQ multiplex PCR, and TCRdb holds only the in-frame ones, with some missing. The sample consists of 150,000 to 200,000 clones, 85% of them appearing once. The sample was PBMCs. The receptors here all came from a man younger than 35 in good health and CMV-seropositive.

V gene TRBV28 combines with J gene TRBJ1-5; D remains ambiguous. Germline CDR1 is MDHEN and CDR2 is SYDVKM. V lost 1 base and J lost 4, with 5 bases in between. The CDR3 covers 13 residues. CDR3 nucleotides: TGTGCCAGCAGTTTATCCGGGAATCAGCCCCAGCATTTT. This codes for CASSLSGNQPQHF.

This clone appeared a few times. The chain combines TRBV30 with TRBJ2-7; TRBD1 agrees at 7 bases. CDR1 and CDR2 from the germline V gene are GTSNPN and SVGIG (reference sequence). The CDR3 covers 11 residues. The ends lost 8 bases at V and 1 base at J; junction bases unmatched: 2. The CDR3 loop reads CAGTVSYEQYF. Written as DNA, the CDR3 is TGTGCCGGGACAGTTTCCTACGAGCAGTACTTC.

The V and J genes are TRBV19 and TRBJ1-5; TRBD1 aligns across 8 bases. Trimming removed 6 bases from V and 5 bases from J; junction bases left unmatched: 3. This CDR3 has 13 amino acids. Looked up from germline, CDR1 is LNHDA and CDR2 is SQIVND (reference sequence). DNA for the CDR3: TGTGCCAGTAGAGGGACAGGTTATCAGCCCCAGCATTTT. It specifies CASRGTGYQPQHF.

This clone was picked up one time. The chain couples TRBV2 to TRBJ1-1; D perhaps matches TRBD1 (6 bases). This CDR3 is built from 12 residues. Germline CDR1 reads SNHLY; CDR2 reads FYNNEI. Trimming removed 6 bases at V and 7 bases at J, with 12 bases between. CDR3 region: CASSLRQVEAFF. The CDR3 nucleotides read TGTGCCAGCAGCCTCAGACAGGTTGAAGCTTTCTTT.

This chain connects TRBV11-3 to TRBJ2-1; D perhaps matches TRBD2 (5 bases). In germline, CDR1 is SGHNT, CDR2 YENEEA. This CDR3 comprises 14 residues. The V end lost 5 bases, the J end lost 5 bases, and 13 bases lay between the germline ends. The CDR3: CASSLEGRDNEQFF. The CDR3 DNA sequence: TGTGCCAGCAGCCTTGAGGGCCGAGACAATGAGCAGTTCTTC.

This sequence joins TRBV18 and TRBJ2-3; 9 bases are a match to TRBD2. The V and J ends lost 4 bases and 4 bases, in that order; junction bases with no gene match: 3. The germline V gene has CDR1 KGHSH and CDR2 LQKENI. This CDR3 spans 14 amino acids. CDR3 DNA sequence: TGTGCCAGCTCACTTAGCGGGAGCGCAGATACGCAGTATTTT. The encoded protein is CASSLSGSADTQYF.

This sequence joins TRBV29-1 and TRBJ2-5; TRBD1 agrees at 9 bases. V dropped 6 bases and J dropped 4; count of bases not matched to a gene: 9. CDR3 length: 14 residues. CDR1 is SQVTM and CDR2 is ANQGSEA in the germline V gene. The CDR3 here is CSVDRGVLRETQYF. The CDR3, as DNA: TGCAGCGTGGACAGGGGCGTATTGAGAGAGACCCAGTACTTC. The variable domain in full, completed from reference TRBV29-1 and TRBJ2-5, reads SAVISQKPSRDICQRGTSLTIQCQVDSQVTMMFWYRQQPGQSLTLIATANQGSEATYESGFVIDKFPISRPNLTFSTLTVSNMSPEDSSIYLCSVDRGVLRETQYFGPGTRLLVL.

CDR3 in DNA: TGTGCCAGTAGTCAGGCCAAGAACACTGAAGCTTTCTTT. Amino acids: CASSQAKNTEAFF. The genes are TRBV19 and TRBJ1-1, with D uncertain. The CDR3 has 13 residues. CDR1 and CDR2 from the germline V gene are LNHDA and SQIVND (reference sequence). Between the trimmed V and J ends, which lost 5 bases and 1 base, there was a span of 8 bases.

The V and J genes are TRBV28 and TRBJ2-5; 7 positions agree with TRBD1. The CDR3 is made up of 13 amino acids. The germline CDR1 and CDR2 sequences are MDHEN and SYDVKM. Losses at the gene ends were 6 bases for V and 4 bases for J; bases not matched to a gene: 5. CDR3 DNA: TGTGCCAGCAGCTTGACAGGGAGAGAGACCCAGTACTTC. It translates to CASSLTGRETQYF.

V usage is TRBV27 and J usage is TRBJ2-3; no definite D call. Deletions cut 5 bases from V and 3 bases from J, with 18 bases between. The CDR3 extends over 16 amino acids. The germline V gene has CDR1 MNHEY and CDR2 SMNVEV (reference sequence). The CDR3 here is CASSTTALRITDTQYF. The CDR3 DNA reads TGTGCCAGCAGTACCACGGCCTTGCGGATTACAGATACGCAGTATTTT.

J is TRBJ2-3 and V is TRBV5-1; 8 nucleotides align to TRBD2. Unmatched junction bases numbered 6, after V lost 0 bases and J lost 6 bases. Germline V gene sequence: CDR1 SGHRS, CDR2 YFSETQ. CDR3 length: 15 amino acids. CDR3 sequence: CASSLGSGAYDTQYF. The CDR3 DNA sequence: TGCGCCAGCAGCTTGGGTAGCGGGGCTTACGATACGCAGTATTTT.

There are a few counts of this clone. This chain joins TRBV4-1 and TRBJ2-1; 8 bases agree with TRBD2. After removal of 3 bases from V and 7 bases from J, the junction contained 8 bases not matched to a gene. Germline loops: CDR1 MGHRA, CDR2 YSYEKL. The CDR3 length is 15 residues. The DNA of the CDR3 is TGCGCCAGCAGCCAGCCGGGACTAGGAAGGAATGAGCAGTTCTTC. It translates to CASSQPGLGRNEQFF.

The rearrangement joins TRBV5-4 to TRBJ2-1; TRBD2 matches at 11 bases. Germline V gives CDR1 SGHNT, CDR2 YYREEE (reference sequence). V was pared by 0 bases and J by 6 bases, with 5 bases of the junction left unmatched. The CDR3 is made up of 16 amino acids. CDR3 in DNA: TGTGCCAGCAGCTTGGACTCTAGCGGGAGGCTCAATGAGCAGTTCTTC. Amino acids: CASSLDSSGRLNEQFF.

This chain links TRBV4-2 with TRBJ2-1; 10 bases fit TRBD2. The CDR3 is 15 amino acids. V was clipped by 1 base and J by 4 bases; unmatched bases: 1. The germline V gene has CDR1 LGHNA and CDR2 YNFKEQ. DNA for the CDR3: TGTGCCAGCAGCCAAGCTAGCGGGGGATACAATGAGCAGTTCTTC. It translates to CASSQASGGYNEQFF.

As DNA, the CDR3 is TGTGCCAGCAGTGTTGAGGGGAACACTGAAGCTTTCTTT. Its translation: CASSVEGNTEAFF. This sequence joins TRBV2 and TRBJ1-1, with D unresolved. V dropped 4 bases and J dropped 1 base, with 7 bases sitting between them. There are 13 residues in the CDR3. CDR1 is SNHLY, CDR2 FYNNEI, per germline.

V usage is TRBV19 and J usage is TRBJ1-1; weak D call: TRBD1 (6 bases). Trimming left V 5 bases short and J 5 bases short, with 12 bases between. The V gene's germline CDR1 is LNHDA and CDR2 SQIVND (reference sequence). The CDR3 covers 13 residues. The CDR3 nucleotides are TGTGCCAGTAGTCCGAGGGGGTATACTGAAGCTTTCTTT. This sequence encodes CASSPRGYTEAFF. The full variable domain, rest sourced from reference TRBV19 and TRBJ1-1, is DGGITQSPKYLFRKEGQNVTLSCEQNLNHDAMYWYRQDPGQGLRLIYYSQIVNDFQKGDIAEGYSVSREKKESFPLTVTSAQKNPTAFYLCASSPRGYTEAFFGQGTRLTVV.

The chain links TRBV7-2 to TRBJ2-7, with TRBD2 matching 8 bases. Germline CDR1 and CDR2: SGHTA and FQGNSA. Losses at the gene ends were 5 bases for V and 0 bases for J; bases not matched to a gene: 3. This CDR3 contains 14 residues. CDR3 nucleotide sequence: TGTGCCAGCAGCGCACTAGCGGCCTCCTACGAGCAGTACTTC. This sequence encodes CASSALAASYEQYF.

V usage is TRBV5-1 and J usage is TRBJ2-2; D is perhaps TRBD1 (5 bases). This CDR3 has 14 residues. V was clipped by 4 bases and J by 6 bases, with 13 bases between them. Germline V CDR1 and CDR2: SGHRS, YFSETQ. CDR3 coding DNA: TGCGCCAGCAGCGAACAGGACGGAGCCGGGGAGCTGTTTTTT. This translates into CASSEQDGAGELFF.

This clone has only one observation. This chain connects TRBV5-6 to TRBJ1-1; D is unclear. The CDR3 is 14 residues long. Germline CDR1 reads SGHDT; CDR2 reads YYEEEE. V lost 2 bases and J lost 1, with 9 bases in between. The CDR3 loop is CASSLGLSNTEAFF. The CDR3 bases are TGTGCCAGCAGCTTAGGACTGTCGAACACTGAAGCTTTCTTT.

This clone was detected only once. CDR3 sequence (DNA): TGTGCCAGCAGTTTTCAGTTTAGACTATACGATGACAATGAGCAGTTCTTC. Amino acid sequence: CASSFQFRLYDDNEQFF. The chain recombines TRBV27 with TRBJ2-1, with D possibly matching TRBD2 (5 bases). The CDR3 covers 17 residues. Trimming removed 3 bases at V and 5 bases at J, with 20 bases between. Per the germline V gene, CDR1 is MNHEY and CDR2 is SMNVEV (reference sequence).

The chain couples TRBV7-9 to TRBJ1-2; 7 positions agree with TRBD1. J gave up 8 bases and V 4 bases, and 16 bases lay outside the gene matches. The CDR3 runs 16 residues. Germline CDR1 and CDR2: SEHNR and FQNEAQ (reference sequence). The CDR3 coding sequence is TGTGCCAGCAGCTCCACCAGGATCAGGGGGACTAGGGGCTACACCTTC. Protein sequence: CASSSTRIRGTRGYTF. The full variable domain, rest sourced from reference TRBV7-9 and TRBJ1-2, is DTGVSQNPRHKITKRGQNVTFRCDPISEHNRLYWYRQTLGQGPEFLTYFQNEAQLEKSRLLSDRFSAERPKGSFSTLEIQRTEQGDSAMYLCASSSTRIRGTRGYTFGSGTRLTVV.

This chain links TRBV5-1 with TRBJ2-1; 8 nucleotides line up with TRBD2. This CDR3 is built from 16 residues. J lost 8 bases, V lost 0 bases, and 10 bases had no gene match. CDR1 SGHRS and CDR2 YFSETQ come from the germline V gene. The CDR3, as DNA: TGCGCCAGCAGCTTGGTACTAGCGGTCTCCGACCATGAGCAGTTCTTC. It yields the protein CASSLVLAVSDHEQFF.